This record concerns one T cell receptor (beta chain) sequence. This entry is derived from a study of CD8 T cells in ankylosing spondylitis. This CDR3 is 15 amino acids long. Deletions cut 5 bases from V and 0 bases from J, with 14 bases between. Germline V gives CDR1 LNHDA, CDR2 SQIVND (reference sequence). Each CDR3 protein gets one entry after TCRdb re-called the 5' RACE reads with MiXCR. The table records about 360,000 distinct CDR3 sequences, 20% to 25% of them present only once. The clonotype comes from a male donor with ankylosing spondylitis or in good health (not recorded which). The chain links TRBV19 to TRBJ2-7, with D perhaps TRBD1 (6 bases). Sequenced sample: blood, either unsorted or a sorted T cell fraction (not recorded which). The CDR3 nucleotides read TGTGCCAGTAGTTCCCACGGACAGAACTCCTACGAGCAGTACTTC. Protein product: CASSSHGQNSYEQYF.